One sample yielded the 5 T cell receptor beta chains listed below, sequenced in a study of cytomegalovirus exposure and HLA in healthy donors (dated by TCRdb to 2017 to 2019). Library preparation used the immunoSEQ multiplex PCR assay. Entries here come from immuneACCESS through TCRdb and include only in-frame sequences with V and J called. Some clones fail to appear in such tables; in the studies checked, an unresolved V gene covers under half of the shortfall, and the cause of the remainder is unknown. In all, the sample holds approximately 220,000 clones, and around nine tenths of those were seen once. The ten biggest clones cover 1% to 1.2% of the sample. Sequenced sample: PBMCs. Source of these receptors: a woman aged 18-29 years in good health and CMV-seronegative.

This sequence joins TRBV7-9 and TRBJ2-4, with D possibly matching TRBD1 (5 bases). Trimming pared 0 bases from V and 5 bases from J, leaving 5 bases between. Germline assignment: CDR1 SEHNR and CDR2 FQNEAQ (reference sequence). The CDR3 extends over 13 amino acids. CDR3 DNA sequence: TGTGCCAGCAGCTTAGCGACAGAAAACATTCAGTACTTC. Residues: CASSLATENIQYF.

The CDR3 is CASSITGYQETQYF. The CDR3 DNA follows: TGTGCCAGCAGTATTACAGGGTACCAAGAGACCCAGTACTTC. The chain couples TRBV6-5 to TRBJ2-5; D is perhaps TRBD1 (6 bases). The length of the CDR3 is 14 residues. Germline V gene sequence: CDR1 MNHEY, CDR2 SVGAGI. Deletions cut 5 bases from V and 0 bases from J, with 10 bases between.

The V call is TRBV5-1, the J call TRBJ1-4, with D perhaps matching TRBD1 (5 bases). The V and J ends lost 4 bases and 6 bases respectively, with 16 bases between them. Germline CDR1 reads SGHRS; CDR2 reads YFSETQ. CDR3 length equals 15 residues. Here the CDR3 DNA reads TGCGCCAGCAGCGAAAGACAGCATGGGGATGAAAAACTGTTTTTT. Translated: CASSERQHGDEKLFF.

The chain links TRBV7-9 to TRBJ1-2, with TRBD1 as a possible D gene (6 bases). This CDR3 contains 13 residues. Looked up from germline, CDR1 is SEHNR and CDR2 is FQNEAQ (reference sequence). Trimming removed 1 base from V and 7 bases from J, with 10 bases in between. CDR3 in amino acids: CASSLEQGLGYTF. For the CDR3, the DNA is TGTGCCAGCAGCTTAGAACAGGGTCTTGGCTACACCTTC.

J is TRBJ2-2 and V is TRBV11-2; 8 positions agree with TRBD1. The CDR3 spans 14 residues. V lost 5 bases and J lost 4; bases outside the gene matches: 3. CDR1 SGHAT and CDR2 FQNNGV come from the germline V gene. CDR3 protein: CASSTDRATGELFF. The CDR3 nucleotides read TGTGCCAGCAGCACGGACAGGGCCACCGGGGAGCTGTTTTTT.